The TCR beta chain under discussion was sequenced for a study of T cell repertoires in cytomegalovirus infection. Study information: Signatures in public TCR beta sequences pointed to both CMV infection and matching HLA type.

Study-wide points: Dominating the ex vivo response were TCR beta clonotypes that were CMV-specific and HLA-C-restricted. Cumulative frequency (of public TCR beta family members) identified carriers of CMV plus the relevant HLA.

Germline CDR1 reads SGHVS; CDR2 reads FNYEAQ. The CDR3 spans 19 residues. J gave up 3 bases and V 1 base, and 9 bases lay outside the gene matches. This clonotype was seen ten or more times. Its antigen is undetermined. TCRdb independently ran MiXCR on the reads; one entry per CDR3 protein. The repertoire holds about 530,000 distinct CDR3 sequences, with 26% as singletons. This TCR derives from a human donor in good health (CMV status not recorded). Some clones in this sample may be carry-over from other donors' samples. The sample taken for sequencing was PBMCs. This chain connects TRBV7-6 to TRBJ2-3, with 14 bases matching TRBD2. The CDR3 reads CASSLGITGTSGRTDTQYF. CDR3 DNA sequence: TGTGCCAGCAGCTTAGGAATTACCGGGACTAGCGGGAGAACAGATACGCAGTATTTT. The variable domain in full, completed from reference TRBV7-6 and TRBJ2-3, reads GAGVSQSPRYKVTKRGQDVALRCDPISGHVSLYWYRQALGQGPEFLTYFNYEAQQDKSGLPNDRFSAERPEGSISTLTIQRTEQRDSAMYRCASSLGITGTSGRTDTQYFGPGTRLTVL.